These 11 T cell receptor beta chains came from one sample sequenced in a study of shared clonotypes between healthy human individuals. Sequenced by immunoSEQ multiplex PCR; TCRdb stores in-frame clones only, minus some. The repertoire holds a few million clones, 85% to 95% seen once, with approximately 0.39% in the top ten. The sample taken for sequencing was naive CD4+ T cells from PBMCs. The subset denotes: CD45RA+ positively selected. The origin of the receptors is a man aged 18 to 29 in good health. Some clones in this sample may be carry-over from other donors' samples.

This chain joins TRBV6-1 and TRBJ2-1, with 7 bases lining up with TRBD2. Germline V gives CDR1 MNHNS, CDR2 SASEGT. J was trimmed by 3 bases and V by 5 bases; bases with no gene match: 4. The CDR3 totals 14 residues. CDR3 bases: TGTGCCAGCAGTACGGGACTACACTACAATGAGCAGTTCTTC. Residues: CASSTGLHYNEQFF.

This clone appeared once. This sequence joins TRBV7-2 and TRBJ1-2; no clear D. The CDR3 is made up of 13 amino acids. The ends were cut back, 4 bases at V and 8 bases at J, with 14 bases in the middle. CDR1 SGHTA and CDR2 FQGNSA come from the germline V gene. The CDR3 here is CASSSGPPRGYTF. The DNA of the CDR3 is TGTGCCAGCAGCTCCGGCCCTCCGCGCGGCTACACCTTC.

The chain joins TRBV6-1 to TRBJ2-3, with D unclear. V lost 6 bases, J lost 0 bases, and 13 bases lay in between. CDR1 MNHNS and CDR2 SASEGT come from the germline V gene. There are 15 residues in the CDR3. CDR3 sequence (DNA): TGTGCCAGCAGCATTGCAGGCGTTAGCACAGATACGCAGTATTTT. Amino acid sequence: CASSIAGVSTDTQYF.

This CDR3 is CATGQDSYSEAFF. CDR3 coding DNA: TGTGCCACCGGCCAGGACAGCTATTCTGAAGCTTTCTTT. The rearrangement uses TRBV15 and TRBJ1-1, with D perhaps matching TRBD1 (6 bases). With 8 bases removed from V and 6 bases from J, the gap between germline ends came to 16 bases. CDR3 length equals 13 residues. CDR1 LNHNV and CDR2 YYDKDF come from the germline V gene (reference sequence).

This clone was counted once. CDR3 sequence (DNA): TGTGCCAGCAGCAGCACTAGCGGGAGGGCCGGAGATACGCAGTATTTT. Protein product: CASSSTSGRAGDTQYF. The genes are TRBV5-4 and TRBJ2-3, with TRBD2 identical over 13 bases. CDR1 is SGHNT, CDR2 YYREEE, per germline (reference sequence). The CDR3 contains 16 residues. V gave up 4 bases and J gave up 5 bases; unmatched junction bases: 7.

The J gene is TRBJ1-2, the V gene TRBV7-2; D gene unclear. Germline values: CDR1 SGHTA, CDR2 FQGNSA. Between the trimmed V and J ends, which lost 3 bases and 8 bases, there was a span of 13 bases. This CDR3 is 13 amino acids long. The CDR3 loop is CASSFGRAQGYTF. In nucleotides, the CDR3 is TGTGCCAGCAGCTTCGGAAGGGCTCAAGGCTACACCTTC.

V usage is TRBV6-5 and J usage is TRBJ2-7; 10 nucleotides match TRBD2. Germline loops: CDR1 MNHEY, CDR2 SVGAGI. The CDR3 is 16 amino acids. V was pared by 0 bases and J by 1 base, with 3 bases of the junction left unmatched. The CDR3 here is CASSYSGLAESYEQYF. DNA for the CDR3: TGTGCCAGCAGTTACTCCGGACTAGCGGAATCCTACGAGCAGTACTTC.

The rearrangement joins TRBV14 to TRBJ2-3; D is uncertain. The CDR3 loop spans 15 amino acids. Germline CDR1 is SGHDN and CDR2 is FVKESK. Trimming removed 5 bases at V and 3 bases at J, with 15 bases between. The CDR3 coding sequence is TGTGCCAGCAGCTTCCGACTCGGCAGAACAGATACGCAGTATTTT. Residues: CASSFRLGRTDTQYF. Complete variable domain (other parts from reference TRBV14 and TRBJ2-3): EAGVTQFPSHSVIEKGQTVTLRCDPISGHDNLYWYRRVMGKEIKFLLHFVKESKQDESGMPNNRFLAERTGGTYSTLKVQPAELEDSGVYFCASSFRLGRTDTQYFGPGTRLTVL.

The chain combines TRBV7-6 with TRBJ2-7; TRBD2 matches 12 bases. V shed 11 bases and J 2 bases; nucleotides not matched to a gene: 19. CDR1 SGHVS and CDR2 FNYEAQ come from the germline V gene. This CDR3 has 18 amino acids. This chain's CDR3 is CALLNRGLAGGPPYEQYF. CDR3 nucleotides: TGTGCCTTATTAAACAGGGGGCTAGCGGGAGGGCCGCCCTACGAGCAGTACTTC. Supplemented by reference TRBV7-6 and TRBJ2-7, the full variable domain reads GAGVSQSPRYKVTKRGQDVALRCDPISGHVSLYWYRQALGQGPEFLTYFNYEAQQDKSGLPNDRFSAERPEGSISTLTIQRTEQRDSAMYRCALLNRGLAGGPPYEQYFGPGTRLTVT.

CDR3 in amino acids: CASSYSFLLPDTQYF. DNA of the CDR3: TGTGCCAGCAGTTACTCGTTTTTGTTGCCAGATACGCAGTATTTT. The chain couples TRBV6-5 to TRBJ2-3; unclear D gene. Germline CDR1 is MNHEY and CDR2 is SVGAGI. Deletions cut 0 bases from V and 4 bases from J, with 11 bases between. The CDR3 has 15 amino acids.

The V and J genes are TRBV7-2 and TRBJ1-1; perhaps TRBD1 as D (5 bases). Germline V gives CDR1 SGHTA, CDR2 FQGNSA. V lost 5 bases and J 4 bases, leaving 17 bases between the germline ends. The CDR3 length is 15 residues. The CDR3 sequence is CASSPLVQGATEAFF. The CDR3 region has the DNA TGTGCCAGCAGCCCCTTAGTGCAGGGTGCCACTGAAGCTTTCTTT.